One and the same sample provided the 29 T cell receptor beta chains below, sequenced in a study of T cell changes during pregnancy in multiple sclerosis. The data were produced by immunoSEQ multiplex PCR, yet TCRdb's version contains in-frame clones alone and is incomplete. Found here are about 11,000 clones, roughly 89% of them singletons; the top ten hold approximately 5%. Material: CD8+ T cells from peripheral blood mononuclear cells, obtained in the first trimester of pregnancy. The source is a female donor in good health, enrolled as a control in a pregnancy study.

The chain combines TRBV7-9 with TRBJ2-7; possible D gene TRBD1, 5 bases. Trimming stripped 3 bases from V and 0 bases from J, with 12 bases between. The CDR3 covers 15 residues. Germline V gene data show CDR1 as SEHNR and CDR2 as FQNEAQ (reference sequence). CDR3 bases: TGTGCCAGCAGCTTTGGAAGTGGGGCCTCCTACGAGCAGTACTTC. Amino acids: CASSFGSGASYEQYF.

CDR3 loop: CASSHPGLPNTEAFF. As DNA, the CDR3 is TGTGCCAGCAGCCACCCGGGACTGCCGAACACTGAAGCTTTCTTT. The V and J genes are TRBV4-2 and TRBJ1-1, with D possibly TRBD1 on 5 matching bases. V was clipped by 3 bases and J by 1 base, with 12 bases between them. The CDR3 is 15 amino acids. Germline V gene data show CDR1 as LGHNA and CDR2 as YNFKEQ.

The V gene is TRBV7-3, the J gene TRBJ1-6; D possibly corresponds to TRBD1 (6 bases). There are 14 residues in the CDR3. Per germline, CDR1 SGHTA and CDR2 FQGTGA. Trimming stripped 4 bases from V and 6 bases from J, with 10 bases between. The CDR3 bases are TGTGCCAGCAGCTCACAGGGAGCTAATTCACCCCTCCACTTT. This codes for CASSSQGANSPLHF.

The V call is TRBV9, the J call TRBJ2-2; TRBD2 might be the D (6 bases). The CDR3 is made up of 18 amino acids. Trimming left V 0 bases short and J 3 bases short, with 18 bases between. Germline V lookup: CDR1 SGDLS, CDR2 YYNGEE. CDR3 sequence: CASSVVVRDSSDTGELFF. CDR3 DNA sequence: TGTGCCAGCAGCGTAGTAGTGAGGGACTCTAGCGACACCGGGGAGCTGTTTTTT.

This clone was counted a single time. CDR3 sequence reads: CASSGTRGCGNTIYF. DNA for the CDR3: TGTGCCAGCAGTGGAACCAGGGGGTGCGGAAACACCATATATTTT. This chain connects TRBV6-4 to TRBJ1-3, with 7 bases that match TRBD1. Per germline, CDR1 MRHNA and CDR2 SNTAGT. V shed 4 bases, J shed 4 bases, and the junction held 7 bases outside the gene matches. This CDR3 has 15 amino acids.

The CDR3 coding sequence is TGTGCCAGCAGCCCACCGGGACAGGGTGCCTATGGCTACACCTTC. Amino acid sequence: CASSPPGQGAYGYTF. The gene calls are TRBV7-9 and TRBJ1-2; 9 bases match TRBD1. The CDR3 is 15 residues long. Trimming took 5 bases from V and 4 from J; bases not matched to a gene: 8. The germline CDR1 and CDR2 sequences are SEHNR and FQNEAQ (reference sequence).

This chain connects TRBV6-4 to TRBJ2-1, with 7 nucleotides matching TRBD2. V lost 2 bases, J lost 5 bases, and 0 bases stayed unmatched. This CDR3 is 13 amino acids long. From germline, CDR1 is MRHNA and CDR2 SNTAGT. CDR3 amino acids: CASSDGTNNEQFF. The CDR3 DNA sequence: TGTGCCAGCAGTGACGGGACTAACAATGAGCAGTTCTTC.

The chain recombines TRBV30 with TRBJ2-1; a weak D match, TRBD2 (7 bases). CDR1 is GTSNPN, CDR2 SVGIG, per germline (reference sequence). Trimming removed 0 bases at V and 15 bases at J, with 15 bases between. The CDR3 totals 12 residues. The CDR3 spells CAWSVGGGLSFF. The CDR3 DNA reads as TGTGCCTGGAGTGTAGGGGGGGGGCTCTCGTTCTTC.

The rearrangement joins TRBV11-3 to TRBJ2-7, with TRBD1 matching 10 bases. V was clipped by 4 bases and J by 5 bases; unmatched bases: 2. This CDR3 is 13 amino acids long. Germline CDR1 and CDR2: SGHNT and YENEEA. The CDR3 DNA reads TGTGCCAGCAGCTACGGACAGGGGGACGAGCAGTACTTC. This codes for CASSYGQGDEQYF.

The CDR3 bases are TGTGCCAGCAGCGCGCTAAGACAGGTCGTGGGTGGGAACACTGAAGCTTTCTTT. Translating gives CASSALRQVVGGNTEAFF. V gene TRBV11-2 combines with J gene TRBJ1-1; tentative D call: TRBD1 (6 bases). This CDR3 region has 18 residues. The V end was cut by 5 bases, the J end by 1 base, with 23 bases between. The germline V gene encodes CDR1 SGHAT and CDR2 FQNNGV.

The gene calls are TRBV27 and TRBJ2-1; 10 bases are shared with TRBD2. With V trimmed by 5 bases and J by 0 bases, 7 bases remained unmatched. The CDR3 is 17 residues long. From germline, CDR1 is MNHEY and CDR2 SMNVEV (reference sequence). CDR3 sequence: CASSPVSGGSSYNEQFF. Written as DNA, the CDR3 is TGTGCCAGCAGTCCCGTTAGCGGGGGGAGCTCCTACAATGAGCAGTTCTTC.

This chain links TRBV4-2 with TRBJ1-3; 7 bases match TRBD1. After removal of 0 bases from V and 4 bases from J, the junction contained 12 bases not matched to a gene. Per germline, CDR1 LGHNA and CDR2 YNFKEQ. CDR3 length: 18 residues. The DNA for the CDR3 is TGTGCCAGCAGCCAAGAAAGGGGCCCTCCGACAGGGGGAAACACCATATATTTT. It codes for CASSQERGPPTGGNTIYF.

The chain is built from TRBV4-2 and TRBJ2-2, with 8 bases matching TRBD2. The germline V gene has CDR1 LGHNA and CDR2 YNFKEQ. V lost 9 bases, J lost 1 base, and 1 base stayed unmatched. CDR3 length equals 13 residues. CDR3 nucleotides: TGTGCCAGTCGGGGGGGGAACACCGGGGAGCTGTTTTTT. Its protein is CASRGGNTGELFF.

DNA for the CDR3: TGTGCCTCTGGTGGGGGCCAGAACACTGAAGCTTTCTTT. Translated, it gives CASGGGQNTEAFF. The V and J genes are TRBV10-3 and TRBJ1-1, with D perhaps matching TRBD1 (6 bases). V lost 11 bases and J lost 1, with 14 bases in between. Germline V CDR1 and CDR2: ENHRY, SYGVKD. The CDR3 is made up of 13 amino acids.

By share of the sample, this clone is medium-sized. The J gene is TRBJ2-2, the V gene TRBV11-2; possibly TRBD1 for D (6 bases). V was trimmed by 5 bases and J by 5 bases, leaving 12 bases between them. There are 14 residues in the CDR3. Germline values: CDR1 SGHAT, CDR2 FQNNGV. The CDR3 protein is CASSHGQSTGELFF. As DNA, the CDR3 is TGTGCCAGCAGCCATGGACAGTCAACCGGGGAGCTGTTTTTT.

This chain joins TRBV11-1 and TRBJ2-5; a weak D match, TRBD2 (6 bases). The CDR3 totals 14 residues. Germline values: CDR1 SGHAT, CDR2 FQDESV (reference sequence). V lost 4 bases, J lost 3 bases, and 12 bases lay in between. The CDR3 DNA is TGTGCCAGCAGCTCGGGGGACTTTGAAGAGACCCAGTACTTC. Residues: CASSSGDFEETQYF.

The chain uses TRBV27 and TRBJ1-1; the match to TRBD1 covers 8 bases. Germline V gene data show CDR1 as MNHEY and CDR2 as SMNVEV (reference sequence). The CDR3 loop spans 15 amino acids. V lost 6 bases to trimming and J lost 3 bases; unmatched junction nucleotides: 9. This CDR3 is CASSSRQGSDTEAFF. CDR3 DNA sequence: TGTGCCAGCAGCTCGAGACAGGGGTCGGACACTGAAGCTTTCTTT.

The chain couples TRBV7-9 to TRBJ1-1; tentative D call: TRBD1 (5 bases). V lost 5 bases and J lost 6, with 16 bases in between. The CDR3 length is 14 residues. Looked up from germline, CDR1 is SEHNR and CDR2 is FQNEAQ (reference sequence). This CDR3 reads CASSLPGGSAEAFF. The DNA of the CDR3 is TGTGCCAGCAGCCTCCCGGGGGGTAGCGCTGAAGCTTTCTTT.

This rearrangement joins TRBV6-1 to TRBJ1-2, with a weak D call TRBD1 (6 bases). Germline CDR1 is MNHNS and CDR2 is SASEGT. This CDR3 is 14 amino acids long. V lost 5 bases to trimming and J lost 7 bases, with 17 bases between them. The CDR3 protein is CASSPRGTPSGYTF. The CDR3, as DNA: TGTGCCAGCAGTCCGAGGGGGACCCCGAGTGGCTACACCTTC.

This chain links TRBV27 with TRBJ2-7, with D possibly TRBD1 on 6 matching bases. Trimming took off 6 bases at V and 1 base at J, with 16 bases between the two ends. CDR3 length: 15 amino acids. Germline V lookup: CDR1 MNHEY, CDR2 SMNVEV (reference sequence). The CDR3 sequence: CASSAYRDLSYEQYF. Here the CDR3 DNA reads TGTGCCAGCAGCGCATACAGGGACCTTTCCTACGAGCAGTACTTC.

The chain has TRBV10-1 and TRBJ2-5, with D unclear. Trimming stripped 6 bases from V and 2 bases from J, with 4 bases between. In germline, CDR1 is WNHNN, CDR2 SYGVQD (reference sequence). The CDR3 consists of 11 residues. This chain's CDR3 is CASSPQETQYF. DNA for the CDR3: TGCGCCAGCAGCCCTCAAGAGACCCAGTACTTC.

This clone was seen a handful of times. The rearrangement joins TRBV7-9 to TRBJ2-1; 14 bases are shared with TRBD2. Germline CDR1 is SEHNR and CDR2 is FQNEAQ (reference sequence). Trimming at V came to 5 bases and at J to 6 bases, leaving 15 bases not matched to a gene. The CDR3 has 19 amino acids. The chain's CDR3 is CASSMRLAGGSPGGNEQFF. CDR3 nucleotide sequence: TGTGCCAGCAGCATGAGACTAGCGGGGGGGTCGCCAGGGGGCAATGAGCAGTTCTTC.

The chain couples TRBV4-3 to TRBJ2-1, with TRBD2 identical over 9 bases. CDR1 and CDR2 from the germline V gene are LGHNA and YSLEER. V dropped 0 bases and J dropped 9; count of bases not matched to a gene: 9. CDR3 length equals 16 residues. The CDR3 DNA sequence: TGCGCCAGCAGCCAAGAGCGGGGGGGGAGCCCCATTGAGCAGTTCTTC. The encoded protein is CASSQERGGSPIEQFF.

This clone showed up just once. The V gene is TRBV7-3, the J gene TRBJ1-1, with a possible D match to TRBD1 (6 bases). The CDR3 totals 14 residues. Trimming took 3 bases from V and 8 from J, leaving 16 bases between them. The germline V gene encodes CDR1 SGHTA and CDR2 FQGTGA. The DNA for the CDR3 is TGTGCCAGCAGCTTGGACAGTGGCTTAAAAGAAGCTTTCTTT. Its protein product is CASSLDSGLKEAFF.

The V and J genes are TRBV4-3 and TRBJ2-1, with D perhaps matching TRBD1 (7 bases). The CDR3 loop spans 16 amino acids. Trimming cost V 0 bases and J 4 bases, with 13 bases left between them. Germline V lookup: CDR1 LGHNA, CDR2 YSLEER. The CDR3 region has the DNA TGCGCCAGCAGCCAAGATGCCAGGGGGGTTTACAATGAGCAGTTCTTC. Protein: CASSQDARGVYNEQFF.

The genes are TRBV5-6 and TRBJ2-3; no clear D gene. Germline lookup yields CDR1 SGHDT and CDR2 YYEEEE. The germline V and J ends were trimmed by 2 bases and 2 bases, with 6 bases remaining between them. This CDR3 is 13 amino acids long. Here the CDR3 DNA reads TGTGCCAGCAGCTTTGCGGACACAGATACGCAGTATTTT. Protein product: CASSFADTDTQYF.

V is TRBV25-1 and J is TRBJ1-1; tentative D call: TRBD1 (6 bases). The V and J ends lost 6 bases and 1 base respectively, with 9 bases between them. The CDR3 spans 13 residues. Per the germline V gene, CDR1 is MGHDK and CDR2 is SYGVNS. DNA of the CDR3: TGTGCCAGCAGCGACAGGCCGAACACTGAAGCTTTCTTT. Translating it yields CASSDRPNTEAFF.

The chain employs TRBV12-5 and TRBJ2-3, with 13 nucleotides matching TRBD2. The CDR3 has 15 amino acids. Germline trimming cut 5 bases from V and 4 bases from J; bases unmatched to any gene: 3. The V gene's germline CDR1 is LGHNT and CDR2 FRNRAP. Here the CDR3 DNA reads TGTGCTAGTGGTGATACTAGCGGGGGGGCAGATACGCAGTATTTT. Translating it yields CASGDTSGGADTQYF.

The chain uses TRBV11-2 and TRBJ1-1; D might be TRBD1 (5 bases). The CDR3 runs 13 residues. V lost 5 bases, J lost 5 bases, and 12 bases lay in between. Germline CDR1 is SGHAT and CDR2 is FQNNGV. The CDR3 DNA reads as TGTGCCAGCAGCCCACCACGGGGGACTGAAGCTTTCTTT. Its translation is CASSPPRGTEAFF. Full variable domain (rest looked up from reference TRBV11-2 and TRBJ1-1): EAGVAQSPRYKIIEKRQSVAFWCNPISGHATLYWYQQILGQGPKLLIQFQNNGVVDDSQLPKDRFSAERLKGVDSTLKIQPAKLEDSAVYLCASSPPRGTEAFFGQGTRLTVV.